The 22 T cell receptor beta chains listed next were all sequenced from one sample in a study of blood T cell repertoires in COVID-19 (dated by TCRdb to the early 2020s). Library preparation was by the immunoSEQ multiplex PCR assay. The clones in this table, taken by TCRdb from immuneACCESS, are in-frame only. Not every clone is retained; where verified, under half of the shortfall comes from an unresolved V gene, and the cause of the rest is unknown. The sample yields tens of thousands of clones; 88% were counted once. The leading ten clones occupy about 2.9% of the sample. The source material was peripheral blood. The receptors shown here come from a man in his fifties with active COVID-19.

The chain links TRBV27 to TRBJ1-2; 7 bases are a match to TRBD1. CDR3 size: 15 residues. V shed 6 bases and J 1 base; nucleotides not matched to a gene: 8. Per the germline V gene, CDR1 is MNHEY and CDR2 is SMNVEV (reference sequence). The CDR3 DNA sequence: TGTGCCAGCAGCTTACGACAGGGACTTAACTATGGCTACACCTTC. Translating it yields CASSLRQGLNYGYTF.

The chain combines TRBV28 with TRBJ2-1; 8 bases fit TRBD2. V lost 6 bases and J lost 4; bases outside the gene matches: 8. Looked up from germline, CDR1 is MDHEN and CDR2 is SYDVKM. This CDR3 contains 15 residues. The CDR3, as DNA: TGTGCCAGCAGCCCAACTAGCGGCCCTTACAATGAGCAGTTCTTC. Its protein is CASSPTSGPYNEQFF.

V gene TRBV7-6 combines with J gene TRBJ2-5; D may be TRBD2 (7 bases). Trimming took 2 bases from V and 5 from J, leaving 24 bases between them. CDR3 length equals 18 residues. The V gene's germline CDR1 is SGHVS and CDR2 FNYEAQ. The CDR3 loop is CASSLQGGVRALRETQYF. As DNA, the CDR3 is TGTGCCAGCAGCTTACAAGGGGGGGTAAGGGCCCTACGTGAGACCCAGTACTTC.

The genes are TRBV7-8 and TRBJ1-3; D is perhaps TRBD1 (5 bases). The CDR3 runs 17 residues. The V end was cut by 1 base, the J end by 4 bases, with 17 bases between. CDR1 and CDR2 (germline): SGHVS, FQNEAQ. CDR3 sequence: CASSLVTPGPKGNTIYF. DNA for the CDR3: TGTGCCAGCAGCTTAGTCACCCCAGGGCCGAAAGGAAACACCATATATTTT.

The chain is built from TRBV18 and TRBJ1-1, with D uncertain. Between the trimmed V and J ends, which lost 2 bases and 6 bases, there was a span of 10 bases. The CDR3 totals 13 residues. In germline, CDR1 is KGHSH, CDR2 LQKENI. CDR3 in DNA: TGTGCCAGCTCACCAAAATCCGGGGCTGAAGCTTTCTTT. Protein product: CASSPKSGAEAFF.

The V and J genes are TRBV7-2 and TRBJ2-7; 7 nucleotides agree with TRBD1. CDR3 size: 16 residues. The V gene's germline CDR1 is SGHTA and CDR2 FQGNSA. The junction had 9 bases not matched to a gene; V was cut back by 1 base and J by 3 bases. CDR3 bases: TGTGCCAGCAGCTTAGAACCGACAGGGTACAGCTACGAGCAGTACTTC. Translation gives CASSLEPTGYSYEQYF. Based on the CDR3 plus reference TRBV7-2 and TRBJ2-7, the full variable domain is GAGVSQSPSNKVTEKGKDVELRCDPISGHTALYWYRQSLGQGLEFLIYFQGNSAPDKSGLPSDRFSAERTGGSVSTLTIQRTQQEDSAVYLCASSLEPTGYSYEQYFGPGTRLTVT.

V gene TRBV6-2 or TRBV6-3 combines with J gene TRBJ2-1, with a tentative D call TRBD2 (7 bases). The CDR3 covers 17 residues. Germline CDR1 is MNHEY and CDR2 is SVGEGT. Trimming cost V 3 bases and J 1 base, with 16 bases left between them. The CDR3 DNA follows: TGTGCCAGCAGTTATTCGACGGGGGGCCGATCCTACAATGAGCAGTTCTTC. Its translation: CASSYSTGGRSYNEQFF.

The chain uses TRBV19 and TRBJ1-3; TRBD1 matches 7 bases. This CDR3 is 17 amino acids long. Trimming removed 5 bases from V and 0 bases from J; junction bases left unmatched: 10. From germline, CDR1 is LNHDA and CDR2 SQIVND (reference sequence). For the CDR3, the DNA is TGTGCCAGTAGTGCACCGGGACAGTCCTTCTCTGGAAACACCATATATTTT. Encoded protein: CASSAPGQSFSGNTIYF.

The chain is built from TRBV6-1 and TRBJ1-1, with D unclear. Trimming removed 2 bases at V and 0 bases at J, with 7 bases between. This CDR3 is built from 14 residues. Germline V gene data show CDR1 as MNHNS and CDR2 as SASEGT. CDR3 bases: TGTGCCAGCAGTGAATTAGCCCTGAACACTGAAGCTTTCTTT. This sequence encodes CASSELALNTEAFF.

This chain connects TRBV9 to TRBJ1-3; possible D gene TRBD1, 5 bases. Germline V CDR1 and CDR2: SGDLS, YYNGEE. The ends were cut back, 4 bases at V and 5 bases at J, with 19 bases in the middle. CDR3 length: 16 amino acids. CDR3 nucleotide sequence: TGTGCCAGCAGCACCCCCCGTCAGGGTCTGAGAAACACCATATATTTT. It translates to CASSTPRQGLRNTIYF.

This clone was seen just once. This chain uses TRBV18 with TRBJ1-5; the match to TRBD1 covers 9 bases. The ends lost 3 bases at V and 4 bases at J; junction bases unmatched: 13. Germline values: CDR1 KGHSH, CDR2 LQKENI. This CDR3 spans 18 amino acids. The CDR3 reads CASSPRPPGGTGNQPQHF. CDR3 sequence (DNA): TGTGCCAGCTCACCTCGTCCACCTGGAGGGACAGGGAATCAGCCCCAGCATTTT. Based on the CDR3 plus reference TRBV18 and TRBJ1-5, the full variable domain is NAGVMQNPRHLVRRRGQEARLRCSPMKGHSHVYWYRQLPEEGLKFMVYLQKENIIDESGMPKERFSAEFPKEGPSILRIQQVVRGDSAAYFCASSPRPPGGTGNQPQHFGDGTRLSIL.

The rearrangement joins TRBV11-2 to TRBJ1-3; weak D call: TRBD1 (5 bases). There are 16 residues in the CDR3. CDR1 SGHAT and CDR2 FQNNGV come from the germline V gene. The V end was cut by 1 base, the J end by 2 bases, with 12 bases between. The DNA for the CDR3 is TGTGCCAGCAGCTTAGGATTAGCGGGACCTGGAAACACCATATATTTT. It encodes CASSLGLAGPGNTIYF.

The chain has TRBV6-6 and TRBJ2-7; the D gene is possibly TRBD1 (6 bases). Germline V gene data show CDR1 as MNHNY and CDR2 as SVGAGI (reference sequence). V lost 2 bases and J lost 2, with 10 bases in between. The CDR3 is made up of 14 amino acids. In DNA form, the CDR3 reads TGTGCCAGCAGTTACCCAGGGGCCACCTACGAGCAGTACTTC. The encoded protein is CASSYPGATYEQYF.

The chain employs TRBV27 and TRBJ2-5, with 11 bases aligning to TRBD2. The CDR3 is 16 residues long. CDR1 is MNHEY, CDR2 SMNVEV, per germline (reference sequence). J was trimmed by 4 bases and V by 7 bases; bases with no gene match: 11. DNA for the CDR3: TGTGCCAGCAAAAGGGGAACTAGCGGGAGCTCAGAGACCCAGTACTTC. Residues: CASKRGTSGSSETQYF.

V gene TRBV7-2 combines with J gene TRBJ2-3, with D maybe TRBD1 (8 bases). The CDR3 totals 16 residues. V was clipped by 5 bases and J by 2 bases, with 17 bases between them. CDR1 SGHTA and CDR2 FQGNSA come from the germline V gene. The CDR3 DNA follows: TGTGCCAGCAGCGTACAGGGGGGGCGGGCCACAGATACGCAGTATTTT. This codes for CASSVQGGRATDTQYF.

This clone was seen only a few times. The chain links TRBV5-5 to TRBJ2-2, with 15 bases identical to TRBD2. The germline V gene has CDR1 SGHKS and CDR2 YYEKEE (reference sequence). The CDR3 is 18 residues long. The ends lost 4 bases at V and 4 bases at J; junction bases unmatched: 8. CDR3 amino acids: CASSPGLAGGWGTGELFF. CDR3 bases: TGTGCCAGCAGCCCCGGACTAGCGGGAGGGTGGGGCACCGGGGAGCTGTTTTTT.

The chain's CDR3 is CASSAEGGGTSDEQFF. CDR3 nucleotide sequence: TGTGCCAGCAGTGCCGAAGGGGGGGGCACGTCGGATGAGCAGTTCTTC. The rearrangement joins TRBV2 to TRBJ2-1; possibly TRBD2 for D (7 bases). There are 16 residues in the CDR3. V lost 4 bases, J lost 8 bases, and 21 bases lay in between. Looked up from germline, CDR1 is SNHLY and CDR2 is FYNNEI.

The V call is TRBV7-9, the J call TRBJ2-1, with 13 bases lining up with TRBD2. The CDR3 sequence is 15 residues long. Trimming removed 6 bases from V and 9 bases from J; junction bases left unmatched: 8. Germline loops: CDR1 SEHNR, CDR2 FQNEAQ (reference sequence). The CDR3 reads CASRRTSGGSSEQFF. CDR3 DNA sequence: TGTGCCAGCAGGCGGACTAGCGGGGGATCCAGTGAGCAGTTCTTC. The full variable domain, rest sourced from reference TRBV7-9 and TRBJ2-1, is DTGVSQNPRHKITKRGQNVTFRCDPISEHNRLYWYRQTLGQGPEFLTYFQNEAQLEKSRLLSDRFSAERPKGSFSTLEIQRTEQGDSAMYLCASRRTSGGSSEQFFGPGTRLTVL.

The chain uses TRBV7-2 and TRBJ2-2, with 7 nucleotides matching TRBD2. The ends lost 5 bases at V and 1 base at J; junction bases unmatched: 7. This CDR3 is built from 16 residues. The V gene's germline CDR1 is SGHTA and CDR2 FQGNSA. CDR3 residues: CASSPRGGGNTGELFF. The CDR3 coding sequence is TGTGCCAGCAGCCCCCGGGGCGGGGGGAACACCGGGGAGCTGTTTTTT.

The J gene is TRBJ2-1, the V gene TRBV7-9; the match to TRBD2 covers 9 bases. The CDR3 runs to 16 residues. Germline CDR1 is SEHNR and CDR2 is FQNEAQ (reference sequence). V lost 5 bases, J lost 8 bases, and 13 bases stayed unmatched. The CDR3 coding sequence is TGTGCCAGCAGCCCTAGCGGGGTTATGGGGGGCGATGAGCAGTTCTTC. Its protein product is CASSPSGVMGGDEQFF.

The chain is built from TRBV27 and TRBJ2-1, with a weak D call TRBD1 (5 bases). The CDR3 totals 14 residues. Germline V gene data show CDR1 as MNHEY and CDR2 as SMNVEV (reference sequence). V dropped 7 bases and J dropped 9 bases, with 19 bases sitting between them. The chain's CDR3 is CASTKLAGYGEQFF. The CDR3 DNA sequence: TGTGCCAGCACCAAATTGGCAGGGTATGGTGAGCAGTTCTTC.

This sequence joins TRBV5-1 and TRBJ1-4, with unresolved D. The germline V and J ends were trimmed by 4 bases and 4 bases, with 8 bases remaining between them. The V gene's germline CDR1 is SGHRS and CDR2 YFSETQ. This CDR3 has 13 amino acids. CDR3 nucleotide sequence: TGCGCCAGCAGCGTCGGGGTTAATGAAAAACTGTTTTTT. Translation gives CASSVGVNEKLFF.